This T cell receptor beta chain was found in a study of blood T cell repertoires in COVID-19. V lost 0 bases and J 0 bases, leaving 23 bases between the germline ends. Germline CDR1 reads LGHNA; CDR2 reads YSLEER. This CDR3 is 21 amino acids long. This clone was counted a single time. As processed by the authors: Amplifying reference gene primers gave estimates of nucleated cell counts. Generated by immunoSEQ multiplex PCR, the TCRdb table keeps only in-frame clones and is missing some. V, J and clone size were drawn from that table, and D and trimming were deduced from the DNA. The table has 200,000 to 250,000 clones, roughly 90% seen once.

This chain uses TRBV4-3 with TRBJ1-4, with D possibly being TRBD1 (5 bases). Sequences were obtained from peripheral blood. The TCR sequence derives from an older woman with acute or convalescent COVID-19. CDR3 DNA: TGCGCCAGCAGCCAAGATCATCATCAGGGAGGCCAGGGCACAACTAATGAAAAACTGTTTTTT. Its protein is CASSQDHHQGGQGTTNEKLFF.